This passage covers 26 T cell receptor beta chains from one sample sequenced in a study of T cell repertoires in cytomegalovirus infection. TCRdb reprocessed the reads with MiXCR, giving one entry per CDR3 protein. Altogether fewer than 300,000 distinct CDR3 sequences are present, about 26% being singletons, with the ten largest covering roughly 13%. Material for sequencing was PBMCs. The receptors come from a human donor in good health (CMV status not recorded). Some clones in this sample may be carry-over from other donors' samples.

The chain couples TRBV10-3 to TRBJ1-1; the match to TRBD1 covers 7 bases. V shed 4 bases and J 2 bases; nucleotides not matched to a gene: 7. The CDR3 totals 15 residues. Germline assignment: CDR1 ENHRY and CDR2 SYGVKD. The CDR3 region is CAISGRRDSNTEAFF. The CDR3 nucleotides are TGTGCCATCAGTGGACGCCGGGACAGCAACACTGAAGCTTTCTTT.

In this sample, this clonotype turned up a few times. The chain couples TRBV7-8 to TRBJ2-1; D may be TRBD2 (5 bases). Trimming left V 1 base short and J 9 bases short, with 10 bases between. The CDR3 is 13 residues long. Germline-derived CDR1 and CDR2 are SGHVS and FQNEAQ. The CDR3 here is CASSLGRWREQFF. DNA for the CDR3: TGTGCCAGCAGCTTAGGGAGGTGGCGTGAGCAGTTCTTC.

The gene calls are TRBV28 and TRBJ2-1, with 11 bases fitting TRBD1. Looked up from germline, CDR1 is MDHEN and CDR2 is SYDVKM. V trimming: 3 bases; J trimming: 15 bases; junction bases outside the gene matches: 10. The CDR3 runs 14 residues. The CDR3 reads CASSFRTGGLLGFF. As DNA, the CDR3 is TGTGCCAGCAGTTTCCGGACAGGGGGCTTGCTGGGGTTCTTC.

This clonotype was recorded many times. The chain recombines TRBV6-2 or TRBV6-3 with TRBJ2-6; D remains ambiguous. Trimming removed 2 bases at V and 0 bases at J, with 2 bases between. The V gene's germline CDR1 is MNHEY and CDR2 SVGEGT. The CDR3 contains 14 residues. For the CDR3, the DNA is TGTGCCAGCAGTTACAACTCTGGGGCCAACGTCCTGACTTTC. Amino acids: CASSYNSGANVLTF.

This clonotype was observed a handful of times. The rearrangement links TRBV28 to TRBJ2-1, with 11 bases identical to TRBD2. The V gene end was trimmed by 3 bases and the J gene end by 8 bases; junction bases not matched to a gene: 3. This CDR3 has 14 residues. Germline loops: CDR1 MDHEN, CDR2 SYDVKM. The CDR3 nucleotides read TGTGCCAGCAGTTTCCTAGCGGGGGGCGATGAGCAGTTCTTC. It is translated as CASSFLAGGDEQFF.

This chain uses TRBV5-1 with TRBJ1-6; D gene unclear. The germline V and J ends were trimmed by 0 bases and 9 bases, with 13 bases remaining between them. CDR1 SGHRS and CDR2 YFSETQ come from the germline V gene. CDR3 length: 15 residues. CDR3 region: CASSLDGRGSSPLHF. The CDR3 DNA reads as TGCGCCAGCAGCTTGGATGGTCGCGGTAGTTCACCCCTCCACTTT.

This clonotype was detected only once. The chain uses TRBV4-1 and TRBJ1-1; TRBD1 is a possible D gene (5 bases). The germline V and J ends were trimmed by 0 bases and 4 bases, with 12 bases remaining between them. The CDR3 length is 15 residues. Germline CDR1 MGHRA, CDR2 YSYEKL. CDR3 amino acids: CASSQDRQGGTEAFF. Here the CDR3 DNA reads TGCGCCAGCAGCCAAGATCGGCAGGGTGGCACTGAAGCTTTCTTT.

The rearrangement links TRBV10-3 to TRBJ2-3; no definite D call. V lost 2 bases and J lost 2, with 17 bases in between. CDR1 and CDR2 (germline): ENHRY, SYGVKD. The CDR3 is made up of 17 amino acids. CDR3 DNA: TGTGCCATCAGTGAGAAGGGAAATCCAGAGATCACAGATACGCAGTATTTT. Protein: CAISEKGNPEITDTQYF.

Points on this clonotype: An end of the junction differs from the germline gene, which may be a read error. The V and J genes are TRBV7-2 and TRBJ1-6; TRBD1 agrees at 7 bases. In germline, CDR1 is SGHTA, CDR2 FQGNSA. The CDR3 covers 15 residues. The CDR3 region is CACSLTGTVDSPLHF. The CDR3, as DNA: TGTGCCTGCAGCTTGACAGGGACAGTGGACTCCCCCCTCCACTTT.

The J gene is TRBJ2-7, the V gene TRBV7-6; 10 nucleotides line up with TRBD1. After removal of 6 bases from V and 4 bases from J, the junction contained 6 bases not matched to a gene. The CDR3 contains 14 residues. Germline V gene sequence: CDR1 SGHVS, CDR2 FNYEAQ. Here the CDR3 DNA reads TGTGCCAGCAGACCGGGACAGGGGTGGTACGAGCAGTACTTC. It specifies CASRPGQGWYEQYF.

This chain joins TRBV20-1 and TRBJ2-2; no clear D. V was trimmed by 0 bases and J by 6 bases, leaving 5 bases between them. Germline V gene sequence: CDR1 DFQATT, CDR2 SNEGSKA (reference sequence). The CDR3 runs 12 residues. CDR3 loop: CSARDGPGELFF. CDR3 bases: TGCAGTGCTAGAGATGGGCCCGGGGAGCTGTTTTTT.

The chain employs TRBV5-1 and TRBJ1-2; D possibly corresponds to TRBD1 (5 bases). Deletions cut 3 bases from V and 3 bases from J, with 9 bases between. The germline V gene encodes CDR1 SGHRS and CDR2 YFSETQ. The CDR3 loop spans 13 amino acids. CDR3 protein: CASSSGGDYGYTF. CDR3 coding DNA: TGCGCCAGCAGCTCTGGAGGGGACTATGGCTACACCTTC.

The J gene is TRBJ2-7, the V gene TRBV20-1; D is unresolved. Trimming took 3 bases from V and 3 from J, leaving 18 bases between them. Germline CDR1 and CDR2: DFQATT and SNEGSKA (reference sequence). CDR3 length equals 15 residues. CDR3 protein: CSARTPGRSHYEQYF. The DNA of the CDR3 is TGCAGTGCTAGGACCCCTGGACGGTCCCACTACGAGCAGTACTTC.

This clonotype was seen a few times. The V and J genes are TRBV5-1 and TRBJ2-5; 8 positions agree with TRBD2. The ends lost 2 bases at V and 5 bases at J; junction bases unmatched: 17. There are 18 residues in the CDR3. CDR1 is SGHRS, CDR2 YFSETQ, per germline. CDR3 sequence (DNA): TGCGCCAGCAGCTTCATCGGGGGTGGTAGCGGGGATCGTGAGACCCAGTACTTC. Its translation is CASSFIGGGSGDRETQYF.

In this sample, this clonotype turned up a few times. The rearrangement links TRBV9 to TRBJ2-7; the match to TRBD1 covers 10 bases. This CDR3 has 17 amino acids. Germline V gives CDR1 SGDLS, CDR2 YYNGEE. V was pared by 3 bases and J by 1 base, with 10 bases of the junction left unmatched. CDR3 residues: CASSESPGQGTSYEQYF. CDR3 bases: TGTGCCAGCAGCGAATCACCGGGACAGGGGACTTCCTACGAGCAGTACTTC.

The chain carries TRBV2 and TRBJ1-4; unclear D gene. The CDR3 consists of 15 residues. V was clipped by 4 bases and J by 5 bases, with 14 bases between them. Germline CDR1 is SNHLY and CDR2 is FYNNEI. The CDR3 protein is CASSGPPNGNEKLFF. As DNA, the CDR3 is TGTGCCAGCAGTGGTCCGCCAAACGGGAATGAAAAACTGTTTTTT. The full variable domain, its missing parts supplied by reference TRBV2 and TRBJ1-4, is EPEVTQTPSHQVTQMGQEVILRCVPISNHLYFYWYRQILGQKVEFLVSFYNNEISEKSEIFDDQFSVERPDGSNFTLKIRSTKLEDSAMYFCASSGPPNGNEKLFFGSGTQLSVL.

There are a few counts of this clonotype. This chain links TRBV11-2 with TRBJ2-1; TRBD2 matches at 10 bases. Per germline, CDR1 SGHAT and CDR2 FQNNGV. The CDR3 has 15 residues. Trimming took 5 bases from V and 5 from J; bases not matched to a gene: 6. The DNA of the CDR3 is TGTGCCAGCAGCCCAGGACTAGCGGAACACAATGAGCAGTTCTTC. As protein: CASSPGLAEHNEQFF.

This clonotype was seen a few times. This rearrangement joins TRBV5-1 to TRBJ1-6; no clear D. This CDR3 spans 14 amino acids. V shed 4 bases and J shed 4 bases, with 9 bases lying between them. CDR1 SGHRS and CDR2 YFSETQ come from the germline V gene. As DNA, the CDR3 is TGCGCCAGCAGCCCTGGTAGTTATAATTCACCCCTCCACTTT. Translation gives CASSPGSYNSPLHF.

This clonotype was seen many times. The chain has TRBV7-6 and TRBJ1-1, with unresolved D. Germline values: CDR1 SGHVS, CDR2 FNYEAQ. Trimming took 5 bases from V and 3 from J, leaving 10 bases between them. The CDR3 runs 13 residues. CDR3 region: CASSEAGDTEAFF. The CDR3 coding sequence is TGTGCCAGCAGCGAAGCTGGGGACACTGAAGCTTTCTTT.

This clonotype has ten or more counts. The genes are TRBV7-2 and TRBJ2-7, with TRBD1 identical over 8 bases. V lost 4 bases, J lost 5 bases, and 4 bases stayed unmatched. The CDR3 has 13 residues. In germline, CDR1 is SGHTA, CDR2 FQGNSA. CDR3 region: CASSSGQGHEQYF. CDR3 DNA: TGTGCCAGCAGCTCCGGACAGGGCCACGAGCAGTACTTC.

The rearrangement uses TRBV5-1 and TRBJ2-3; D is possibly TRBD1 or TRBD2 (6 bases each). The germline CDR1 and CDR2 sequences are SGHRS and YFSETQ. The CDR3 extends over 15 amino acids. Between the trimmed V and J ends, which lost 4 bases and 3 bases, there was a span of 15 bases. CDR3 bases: TGCGCCAGCAGCCTCGAGGGGGGCCCAACAGATACGCAGTATTTT. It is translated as CASSLEGGPTDTQYF. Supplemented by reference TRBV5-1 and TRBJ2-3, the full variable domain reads KAGVTQTPRYLIKTRGQQVTLSCSPISGHRSVSWYQQTPGQGLQFLFEYFSETQRNKGNFPGRFSGRQFSNSRSEMNVSTLELGDSALYLCASSLEGGPTDTQYFGPGTRLTVL.

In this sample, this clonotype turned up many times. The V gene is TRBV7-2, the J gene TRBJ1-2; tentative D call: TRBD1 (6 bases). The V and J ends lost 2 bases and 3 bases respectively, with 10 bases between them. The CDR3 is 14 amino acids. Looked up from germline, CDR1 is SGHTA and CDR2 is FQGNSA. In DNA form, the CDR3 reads TGTGCCAGCAGCTTAAGGCAGGGGCACTATGGCTACACCTTC. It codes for CASSLRQGHYGYTF.

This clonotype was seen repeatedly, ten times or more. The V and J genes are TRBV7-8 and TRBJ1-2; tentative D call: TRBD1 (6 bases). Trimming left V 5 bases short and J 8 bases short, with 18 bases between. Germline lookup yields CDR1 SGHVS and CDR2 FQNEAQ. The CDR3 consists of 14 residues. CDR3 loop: CASSPTRGLQGYTF. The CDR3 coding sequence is TGTGCCAGCAGCCCAACTCGGGGGCTACAGGGCTACACCTTC.

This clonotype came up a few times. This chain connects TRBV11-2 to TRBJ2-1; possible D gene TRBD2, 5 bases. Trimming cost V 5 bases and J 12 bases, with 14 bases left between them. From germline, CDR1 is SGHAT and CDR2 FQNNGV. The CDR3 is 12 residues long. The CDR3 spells CASSPDFWGQFF. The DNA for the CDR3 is TGTGCCAGCAGCCCGGACTTCTGGGGGCAGTTCTTC. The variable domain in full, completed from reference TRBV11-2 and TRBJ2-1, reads EAGVAQSPRYKIIEKRQSVAFWCNPISGHATLYWYQQILGQGPKLLIQFQNNGVVDDSQLPKDRFSAERLKGVDSTLKIQPAKLEDSAVYLCASSPDFWGQFFGPGTRLTVL.

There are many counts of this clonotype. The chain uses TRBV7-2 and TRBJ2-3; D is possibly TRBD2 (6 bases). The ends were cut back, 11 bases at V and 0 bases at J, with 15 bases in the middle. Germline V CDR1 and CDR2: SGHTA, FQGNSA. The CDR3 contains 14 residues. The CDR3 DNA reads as TGTGCCTGGGCCAGCGGGTCTAGCACAGATACGCAGTATTTT. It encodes CAWASGSSTDTQYF.

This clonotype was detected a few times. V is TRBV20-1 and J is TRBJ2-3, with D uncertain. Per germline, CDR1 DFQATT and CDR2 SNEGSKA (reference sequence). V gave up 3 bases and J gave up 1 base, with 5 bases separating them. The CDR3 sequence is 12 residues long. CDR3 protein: CSASQGTDTQYF. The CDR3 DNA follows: TGCAGTGCTAGCCAGGGCACAGATACGCAGTATTTT.